The 27 T cell receptor beta chains below come from one sample, sequenced in a study of blood T cell repertoires in COVID-19. Measured with immunoSEQ multiplex PCR; TCRdb has only the in-frame clones, and not every one. The sample lists roughly 81,000 clones, roughly 91% occurring once. The sequenced sample was peripheral blood. The receptors were gathered from a woman aged 50 to 65 in a cohort sampled during active COVID-19.

This clone was seen a single time. The chain employs TRBV27 and TRBJ1-2, with TRBD1 matching 8 bases. V dropped 5 bases and J dropped 8; count of bases not matched to a gene: 16. Germline CDR1 MNHEY, CDR2 SMNVEV (reference sequence). This CDR3 region has 16 residues. Here the CDR3 reads CASSPRAGLQGEGYTF. The CDR3, as DNA: TGTGCCAGCAGTCCAAGAGCGGGGCTACAGGGGGAGGGCTACACCTTC.

V and J are TRBV5-1 and TRBJ2-5, with 8 positions matching TRBD1. CDR1 is SGHRS, CDR2 YFSETQ, per germline. V was pared by 2 bases and J by 4 bases, with 10 bases of the junction left unmatched. This CDR3 comprises 16 residues. The CDR3 reads CASSFIRKQGGETQYF. CDR3 nucleotide sequence: TGCGCCAGCAGCTTCATCAGGAAACAGGGGGGAGAGACCCAGTACTTC.

The rearrangement uses TRBV5-4 and TRBJ2-7; weak D call: TRBD1 (6 bases). This CDR3 is built from 12 residues. The germline V gene encodes CDR1 SGHNT and CDR2 YYREEE (reference sequence). Trimming cost V 3 bases and J 6 bases, with 10 bases left between them. CDR3 coding DNA: TGTGCCAGCAGCTCGGACAGTGTCGAGCAGTACTTC. It is translated as CASSSDSVEQYF.

This chain joins TRBV4-1 and TRBJ1-5; 10 bases match TRBD1. Unmatched junction bases numbered 6, after V lost 0 bases and J lost 7 bases. Per the germline V gene, CDR1 is MGHRA and CDR2 is YSYEKL. The CDR3 is 16 residues long. CDR3 bases: TGCGCCAGCAGCCAAGATTGGACAGGGGGTCGACAGCCCCAGCATTTT. This codes for CASSQDWTGGRQPQHF.

The chain has TRBV6-5 and TRBJ2-2; D uncertain. CDR1 is MNHEY, CDR2 SVGAGI, per germline. CDR3 length equals 15 residues. Trimming left V 2 bases short and J 5 bases short, with 12 bases between. The CDR3 loop reads CASSYLLQATGELFF. In DNA form, the CDR3 reads TGTGCCAGCAGTTACCTGCTCCAGGCTACCGGGGAGCTGTTTTTT.

The J gene is TRBJ2-6, the V gene TRBV19; D uncertain. The CDR3 consists of 12 residues. Looked up from germline, CDR1 is LNHDA and CDR2 is SQIVND (reference sequence). Trimming took 7 bases from V and 4 from J, leaving 5 bases between them. The DNA for the CDR3 is TGTGCCAGTACGAGGGGGGCCAACGTCCTGACTTTC. The encoded protein is CASTRGANVLTF. Full variable domain (remainder filled in from reference TRBV19 and TRBJ2-6): DGGITQSPKYLFRKEGQNVTLSCEQNLNHDAMYWYRQDPGQGLRLIYYSQIVNDFQKGDIAEGYSVSREKKESFPLTVTSAQKNPTAFYLCASTRGANVLTFGAGSRLTVL.

This sequence joins TRBV27 and TRBJ1-6; D is undetermined. Germline V CDR1 and CDR2: MNHEY, SMNVEV (reference sequence). The CDR3 length is 13 residues. Trimming cost V 3 bases and J 6 bases, with 6 bases left between them. The DNA for the CDR3 is TGTGCCAGCAGTTTTTCTCCTAATTCACCCCTCCACTTT. Its protein is CASSFSPNSPLHF.

The J gene is TRBJ2-3, the V gene TRBV2; D may be TRBD2 (6 bases). This CDR3 is built from 16 residues. The germline CDR1 and CDR2 sequences are SNHLY and FYNNEI. The ends were cut back, 6 bases at V and 3 bases at J, with 19 bases in the middle. In DNA form, the CDR3 reads TGTGCCAGCAGGGAGAGGACCTCCGGAGGGACAGATACGCAGTATTTT. As protein: CASRERTSGGTDTQYF.

CDR3: CASSTSRGTEINGYTF. CDR3 coding DNA: TGCGCCAGCAGCACTTCCCGCGGGACAGAGATTAATGGCTACACCTTC. The rearrangement uses TRBV5-1 and TRBJ1-2, with TRBD1 matching over 7 bases. The CDR3 covers 16 residues. With V trimmed by 4 bases and J by 6 bases, 15 bases remained unmatched. Germline CDR1 reads SGHRS; CDR2 reads YFSETQ.

The table lists this clone with a few counts. This rearrangement joins TRBV28 to TRBJ1-2; TRBD1 is a possible D gene (5 bases). V lost 8 bases, J lost 0 bases, and 10 bases lay in between. CDR3 size: 13 residues. CDR1 MDHEN and CDR2 SYDVKM come from the germline V gene. The CDR3 nucleotides read TGTGCCAGCTGCAGGGATGCTAACTATGGCTACACCTTC. It encodes CASCRDANYGYTF.

This chain connects TRBV3-1 (or the pseudogene TRBV3-2) to TRBJ2-7; the D gene is possibly TRBD2 (5 bases). V dropped 6 bases and J dropped 3 bases, with 12 bases sitting between them. This CDR3 comprises 13 residues. Germline V lookup: CDR1 LGHDT, CDR2 YNNKEL (reference sequence). The CDR3 DNA follows: TGTGCCAGCAGTAACGGAGGAGGCTACGAGCAGTACTTC. It specifies CASSNGGGYEQYF.

CDR3 in amino acids: CASSATSGRTYEQYF. DNA for the CDR3: TGTGCCAGCAGTGCGACTAGCGGGAGAACCTACGAGCAGTACTTC. This chain joins TRBV2 and TRBJ2-7; 12 nucleotides agree with TRBD2. The CDR3 extends over 15 amino acids. Germline CDR1 SNHLY, CDR2 FYNNEI. The J segment lost 2 bases and the V segment lost 4 bases, leaving 3 bases of the junction unmatched.

The gene calls are TRBV5-1 and TRBJ2-5; 7 bases fit TRBD1. The ends lost 3 bases at V and 1 base at J; junction bases unmatched: 12. The CDR3 covers 17 residues. The germline V gene encodes CDR1 SGHRS and CDR2 YFSETQ. The CDR3 protein is CASSWGRRQGLQETQYF. CDR3 DNA sequence: TGCGCCAGCAGCTGGGGACGACGACAGGGCCTCCAAGAGACCCAGTACTTC. Full variable domain (remainder filled in from reference TRBV5-1 and TRBJ2-5): KAGVTQTPRYLIKTRGQQVTLSCSPISGHRSVSWYQQTPGQGLQFLFEYFSETQRNKGNFPGRFSGRQFSNSRSEMNVSTLELGDSALYLCASSWGRRQGLQETQYFGPGTRLLVL.

The chain carries TRBV10-2 and TRBJ1-1, with 7 bases fitting TRBD1. The length of the CDR3 is 13 residues. V shed 2 bases and J 8 bases; nucleotides not matched to a gene: 5. The germline gives CDR1 WSHSY, CDR2 SAAADI. The CDR3 region has the DNA TGCGCCAGCAGTGAGCCCGCCAGGGGGGAAGCTTTCTTT. This gives the protein CASSEPARGEAFF.

J is TRBJ2-2 and V is TRBV19; 13 bases agree with TRBD2. The germline gives CDR1 LNHDA, CDR2 SQIVND (reference sequence). The V and J ends lost 3 bases and 3 bases, in that order; junction bases with no gene match: 7. This CDR3 is 18 amino acids long. This CDR3 is CASSILTSGRAHTGELFF. CDR3 DNA sequence: TGTGCCAGTAGTATTTTAACTAGCGGGAGGGCCCACACCGGGGAGCTGTTTTTT.

The rearrangement links TRBV28 to TRBJ2-6; 9 nucleotides match TRBD1. V dropped 8 bases and J dropped 1; count of bases not matched to a gene: 9. Germline CDR1 is MDHEN and CDR2 is SYDVKM. The CDR3 consists of 17 residues. The CDR3 nucleotides are TGTGCCAGCGGCCCGGGACAGGGATTGTCTGGGGCCAACGTCCTGACTTTC. It codes for CASGPGQGLSGANVLTF.

This rearrangement joins TRBV10-3 to TRBJ2-1, with D possibly TRBD2 on 6 matching bases. Germline V CDR1 and CDR2: ENHRY, SYGVKD. V was trimmed by 5 bases and J by 0 bases, leaving 17 bases between them. The CDR3 spans 17 residues. CDR3 protein: CAISPTLSGPSYNEQFF. The CDR3 DNA reads TGTGCCATCAGTCCCACCCTAAGCGGGCCCTCCTACAATGAGCAGTTCTTC.

The V and J genes are TRBV5-1 and TRBJ2-4; tentatively, D is TRBD1 (5 bases). The germline gives CDR1 SGHRS, CDR2 YFSETQ. Trimming cost V 3 bases and J 1 base, with 11 bases left between them. This CDR3 region has 15 residues. Here the CDR3 reads CASSYLAGAKNIQYF. As DNA, the CDR3 is TGCGCCAGCAGCTATTTGGCAGGGGCCAAAAACATTCAGTACTTC.

CDR3 nucleotide sequence: TGTGCCAGCAGTTTGATAGGACACACCTACGAGCAGTACTTC. This sequence encodes CASSLIGHTYEQYF. The chain employs TRBV28 and TRBJ2-7; TRBD1 is a possible D gene (5 bases). CDR3 size: 14 residues. Germline CDR1 and CDR2: MDHEN and SYDVKM. V was shortened by 3 bases and J by 2 bases, with 11 bases between the two germline ends.

The rearrangement links TRBV2 to TRBJ1-5, with 12 positions matching TRBD1. The CDR3 is 15 amino acids. Germline trimming cut 6 bases from V and 6 bases from J; bases unmatched to any gene: 6. Looked up from germline, CDR1 is SNHLY and CDR2 is FYNNEI. CDR3 bases: TGTGCCAGCAGAGCGGGACAGGGGGCCGGTCAGCCCCAGCATTTT. Encoded protein: CASRAGQGAGQPQHF.

The chain carries TRBV30 and TRBJ1-6; TRBD1 might be the D (5 bases). This CDR3 spans 17 amino acids. Germline V gene sequence: CDR1 GTSNPN, CDR2 SVGIG (reference sequence). V lost 3 bases and J 5 bases, leaving 20 bases between the germline ends. CDR3 loop: CAWRVRLGGGNNSPLHF. For the CDR3, the DNA is TGTGCCTGGAGGGTTCGCCTTGGGGGGGGGAATAATTCACCCCTCCACTTT.

The chain has TRBV5-4 and TRBJ2-2, with 7 bases aligning to TRBD1. Looked up from germline, CDR1 is SGHNT and CDR2 is YYREEE (reference sequence). The CDR3 has 16 amino acids. V trimming: 0 bases; J trimming: 4 bases; junction bases outside the gene matches: 6. This chain's CDR3 is CASSLVRGPSTGELFF. DNA of the CDR3: TGTGCCAGCAGCTTGGTTAGGGGGCCTTCCACCGGGGAGCTGTTTTTT.

V is TRBV5-1 and J is TRBJ2-5; the D is unclear. There are 14 residues in the CDR3. Trimming left V 2 bases short and J 2 bases short, with 10 bases between. CDR1 SGHRS and CDR2 YFSETQ come from the germline V gene. The CDR3 reads CASSFLSRQETQYF. CDR3 DNA: TGCGCCAGCAGCTTTCTAAGTCGGCAAGAGACCCAGTACTTC.

The J gene is TRBJ1-3, the V gene TRBV19, with D hard to call. The V and J ends lost 4 bases and 0 bases respectively, with 13 bases between them. CDR1 and CDR2 (germline): LNHDA, SQIVND (reference sequence). This CDR3 region has 16 residues. The CDR3 DNA is TGTGCCAGTAGTAGGGGAGGGCAGGCCTCTGGAAACACCATATATTTT. Translated: CASSRGGQASGNTIYF.

The V call is TRBV3-1 (or the pseudogene TRBV3-2), the J call TRBJ2-7, with TRBD2 as a possible D gene (6 bases). The CDR3 spans 18 residues. The V end was cut by 3 bases, the J end by 2 bases, with 23 bases between. Germline V gene lookup returns CDR1 LGHDT and CDR2 YNNKEL (reference sequence). CDR3 in DNA: TGTGCCAGCAGCCAGCCCCTGGAGTATAACGGGAGACCCTACGAGCAGTACTTC. Its protein product is CASSQPLEYNGRPYEQYF.

This clone was observed a handful of times. The chain carries TRBV24-1 and TRBJ2-2; 14 bases are shared with TRBD2. With V trimmed by 9 bases and J by 7 bases, 9 bases remained unmatched. CDR3 length: 16 amino acids. Germline CDR1 is KGHDR and CDR2 is SFDVKD. The CDR3 DNA sequence: TGTGCCACCGCGTCGACTAGCGGGAGGGCCAACGGGGAGCTGTTTTTT. Amino acids: CATASTSGRANGELFF.

This chain connects TRBV5-4 to TRBJ1-1, with D perhaps matching TRBD1 (5 bases). CDR3 length: 13 residues. Trimming removed 9 bases at V and 3 bases at J, with 15 bases between. Per germline, CDR1 SGHNT and CDR2 YYREEE (reference sequence). Here the CDR3 DNA reads TGTGCCATGGGGGGAGGGCGCTACACTGAAGCTTTCTTT. It translates to CAMGGGRYTEAFF.